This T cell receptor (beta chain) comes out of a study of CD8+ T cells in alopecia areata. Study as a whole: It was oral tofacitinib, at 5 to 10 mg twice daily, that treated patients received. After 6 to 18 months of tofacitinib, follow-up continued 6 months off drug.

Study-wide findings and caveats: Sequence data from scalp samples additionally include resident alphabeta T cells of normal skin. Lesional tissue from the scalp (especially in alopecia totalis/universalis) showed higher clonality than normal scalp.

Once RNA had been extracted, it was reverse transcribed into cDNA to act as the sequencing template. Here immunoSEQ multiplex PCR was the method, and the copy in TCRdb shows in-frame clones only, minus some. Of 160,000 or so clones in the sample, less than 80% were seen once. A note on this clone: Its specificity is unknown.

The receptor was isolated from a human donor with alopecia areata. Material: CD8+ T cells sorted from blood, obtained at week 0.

CDR3 amino acids: CASSTDGTLDEQYF. CDR3 nucleotide sequence: TGTGCCAGCAGCACCGACGGAACTCTTGATGAGCAGTACTTC. The genes are TRBV5-6 and TRBJ2-7; D gene unclear. V lost 4 bases to trimming and J lost 7 bases, with 18 bases between them. Germline-derived CDR1 and CDR2 are SGHDT and YYEEEE. This CDR3 is 14 amino acids long.